Listed here are 32 T cell receptor beta chains from one sample, sequenced in a study of T cell repertoires in cytomegalovirus infection. What these receptors recognize is not known. TCRdb reanalysed the reads using MiXCR and keeps one entry per CDR3 protein. The profile shows about 570,000 distinct CDR3 sequences, around two fifths of them singletons. The sample was cultured PBMCs, taken from culture after CMV antigen stimulation. These receptors all stem from a human donor in good health (CMV status not recorded). Some clones in this sample may be carry-over from other donors' samples.

The J gene is TRBJ2-1, the V gene TRBV7-6; 10 bases fit TRBD2. Losses at the gene ends were 6 bases for V and 6 bases for J; bases not matched to a gene: 11. The germline V gene has CDR1 SGHVS and CDR2 FNYEAQ. The CDR3 totals 16 residues. For the CDR3, the DNA is TGTGCCAGCAGTAAGCGGGGGGGCGGGCCTGGCAATGAGCAGTTCTTC. Translating it yields CASSKRGGGPGNEQFF.

This clonotype has more than one count but fewer than ten. This chain links TRBV5-4 with TRBJ2-6; TRBD2 is a possible D gene (6 bases). The CDR3 is 17 residues long. Trimming removed 2 bases from V and 1 base from J, with 13 bases in between. Germline CDR1 is SGHNT and CDR2 is YYREEE (reference sequence). CDR3 region: CASSLPGLTSGANVLTF. The DNA of the CDR3 is TGTGCCAGCAGCTTACCGGGACTGACGTCTGGGGCCAACGTCCTGACTTTC.

The chain recombines TRBV20-1 with TRBJ2-3; 8 positions agree with TRBD2. CDR3 size: 17 residues. The ends lost 6 bases at V and 5 bases at J; junction bases unmatched: 19. In germline, CDR1 is DFQATT, CDR2 SNEGSKA (reference sequence). The DNA for the CDR3 is TGCAGTGCCTTAAGACTCTATCGGGGGGGCTCGGTAGATACGCAGTATTTT. Protein: CSALRLYRGGSVDTQYF.

The rearrangement links TRBV7-2 to TRBJ1-5; 7 positions agree with TRBD1. The CDR3 runs to 15 residues. J gave up 4 bases and V 5 bases, and 8 bases lay outside the gene matches. Germline-derived CDR1 and CDR2 are SGHTA and FQGNSA. The CDR3 DNA follows: TGTGCCAGCAGCCAAGGTGGACAGGTAAATCAGCCCCAGCATTTT. This translates into CASSQGGQVNQPQHF.

The gene calls are TRBV20-1 and TRBJ1-4, with D possibly being TRBD1 (5 bases). Per the germline V gene, CDR1 is DFQATT and CDR2 is SNEGSKA (reference sequence). This CDR3 comprises 14 residues. Trimming removed 2 bases at V and 3 bases at J, with 10 bases between. CDR3 DNA: TGCAGTGCTAGACGCGGGGCGGCTAATGAAAAACTGTTTTTT. Its protein product is CSARRGAANEKLFF.

This clonotype was counted a few times. This chain links TRBV7-2 with TRBJ2-4, with 9 bases fitting TRBD2. The CDR3 has 15 residues. After removal of 5 bases from V and 14 bases from J, the junction contained 16 bases not matched to a gene. Germline assignment: CDR1 SGHTA and CDR2 FQGNSA. The CDR3 protein is CASSRLWVAGEVKYF. Here the CDR3 DNA reads TGTGCCAGCAGCCGCCTATGGGTAGCGGGGGAGGTAAAGTACTTC.

The gene calls are TRBV19 and TRBJ1-1, with 9 bases lining up with TRBD1. The germline gives CDR1 LNHDA, CDR2 SQIVND (reference sequence). J lost 6 bases, V lost 4 bases, and 15 bases had no gene match. The CDR3 extends over 17 amino acids. For the CDR3, the DNA is TGTGCCAGTAGTAGGGGTCGGACAGGGGCTCTTAACGCTGAAGCTTTCTTT. This gives the protein CASSRGRTGALNAEAFF.

The V call is TRBV7-2, the J call TRBJ2-7, with 9 bases fitting TRBD1. This CDR3 contains 14 residues. Germline CDR1 reads SGHTA; CDR2 reads FQGNSA. Germline trimming cut 6 bases from V and 1 base from J; bases unmatched to any gene: 4. The CDR3 is CASRGQGDSYEQYF. CDR3 nucleotide sequence: TGTGCCAGCAGGGGACAGGGAGATTCCTACGAGCAGTACTTC.

The chain is built from TRBV19 and TRBJ2-7; D tentatively reads TRBD1 or TRBD2 (5 bases each). The CDR3 covers 15 residues. V lost 2 bases, J lost 5 bases, and 16 bases lay in between. Germline assignment: CDR1 LNHDA and CDR2 SQIVND (reference sequence). CDR3 nucleotides: TGTGCCAGTAGTATACACGGGCCGGGGCGCGACGAGCAGTACTTC. It is translated as CASSIHGPGRDEQYF. Looking up the rest from reference TRBV19 and TRBJ2-7 gives the full variable domain: DGGITQSPKYLFRKEGQNVTLSCEQNLNHDAMYWYRQDPGQGLRLIYYSQIVNDFQKGDIAEGYSVSREKKESFPLTVTSAQKNPTAFYLCASSIHGPGRDEQYFGPGTRLTVT.

This clonotype has just a few counts. The chain links TRBV11-2 to TRBJ2-7; TRBD2 matches at 12 bases. Germline V gene data show CDR1 as SGHAT and CDR2 as FQNNGV. V shed 6 bases, J shed 2 bases, and the junction held 2 bases outside the gene matches. This CDR3 is built from 14 residues. The CDR3 loop is CASSGLAGTYEQYF. CDR3 nucleotide sequence: TGTGCCAGCAGTGGACTAGCGGGGACCTACGAGCAGTACTTC.

This clonotype has just a few counts. The J gene is TRBJ2-5, the V gene TRBV12-3 or TRBV12-4, with a tentative D call TRBD1 (6 bases). CDR3 length: 13 amino acids. Trimming removed 6 bases at V and 5 bases at J, with 13 bases between. CDR3 residues: CASSSNRVETQYF. CDR3 coding DNA: TGTGCCAGCAGCAGTAACAGGGTGGAGACCCAGTACTTC.

The sample holds a few counts of this clonotype. The genes are TRBV7-2 and TRBJ1-1; D is unclear. The CDR3 is made up of 12 amino acids. Germline lookup yields CDR1 SGHTA and CDR2 FQGNSA. Trimming stripped 5 bases from V and 4 bases from J, with 8 bases between. For the CDR3, the DNA is TGTGCCAGCAGCCCGACACGCACTGAAGCTTTCTTT. It is translated as CASSPTRTEAFF.

This chain joins TRBV12-3 or TRBV12-4 and TRBJ2-1; a weak D match, TRBD2 (6 bases). V gave up 6 bases and J gave up 7 bases, with 13 bases separating them. The CDR3 is made up of 13 amino acids. CDR3 loop: CASSRSGTNEQFF. The CDR3 nucleotides are TGTGCCAGCAGCCGTAGCGGCACGAATGAGCAGTTCTTC.

The chain recombines TRBV6-8 with TRBJ2-3; no reliable D call. The ends were cut back, 5 bases at V and 6 bases at J, with 15 bases in the middle. Germline lookup yields CDR1 MNHGY and CDR2 SAAAGT. CDR3 length: 14 residues. The CDR3 here is CASSRQRSSDTQYF. The DNA for the CDR3 is TGTGCCAGCAGTCGCCAAAGGTCCTCGGATACGCAGTATTTT.

V gene TRBV7-2 combines with J gene TRBJ2-1, with 8 bases fitting TRBD1. CDR1 is SGHTA, CDR2 FQGNSA, per germline. J was trimmed by 0 bases and V by 8 bases; bases with no gene match: 6. The CDR3 extends over 15 amino acids. CDR3 sequence (DNA): TGTGCCAGCGTCCCAGACAGGGGCTCCTACAATGAGCAGTTCTTC. Protein sequence: CASVPDRGSYNEQFF.

This chain links TRBV19 with TRBJ1-5; D unclear. The CDR3 covers 15 residues. Trimming removed 5 bases from V and 8 bases from J, with 19 bases in between. CDR1 LNHDA and CDR2 SQIVND come from the germline V gene (reference sequence). The CDR3 DNA reads as TGTGCCAGTAGTTATTACAGACGCTTCGGGGAGCCCCAGCATTTT. It translates to CASSYYRRFGEPQHF.

V usage is TRBV18 and J usage is TRBJ1-1, with D unclear. The CDR3 covers 14 residues. V was clipped by 0 bases and J by 4 bases, with 9 bases between them. Germline V lookup: CDR1 KGHSH, CDR2 LQKENI. The CDR3 DNA reads as TGTGCCAGCTCACCACCTGCAGGCCTCACTGAAGCTTTCTTT. Encoded protein: CASSPPAGLTEAFF.

This clonotype occurred many times. This chain links TRBV7-2 with TRBJ2-5; the match to TRBD2 covers 9 bases. In germline, CDR1 is SGHTA, CDR2 FQGNSA. V lost 1 base, J lost 9 bases, and 15 bases stayed unmatched. The CDR3 sequence is 17 residues long. CDR3 DNA: TGTGCCAGCAGCTTAGGCTCGGGGACTAGCCTTTTTTGGGCCCAGTACTTC. This gives the protein CASSLGSGTSLFWAQYF.

The V and J genes are TRBV12-3 or TRBV12-4 and TRBJ2-1; 9 bases are a match to TRBD2. Unmatched junction bases numbered 6, after V lost 6 bases and J lost 0 bases. The CDR3 covers 16 residues. The CDR3, as DNA: TGTGCCAGCAGGTCCCTAGCGGGGCCCTCCTACAATGAGCAGTTCTTC. The encoded protein is CASRSLAGPSYNEQFF.

V usage is TRBV7-2 and J usage is TRBJ2-6, with D hard to call. Germline V gives CDR1 SGHTA, CDR2 FQGNSA. V shed 5 bases and J shed 2 bases, with 7 bases lying between them. This CDR3 is built from 14 residues. The CDR3 DNA sequence: TGTGCCAGCAGCCCCCAAACTGGGGCCAACGTCCTGACTTTC. Translated, it gives CASSPQTGANVLTF.

V and J are TRBV29-1 and TRBJ2-5, with TRBD1 identical over 8 bases. CDR1 is SQVTM, CDR2 ANQGSEA, per germline. Unmatched junction bases numbered 7, after V lost 8 bases and J lost 2 bases. CDR3 length equals 13 residues. CDR3 sequence (DNA): TGCAGCTTGCGGACAGGGAAGCAAGAGACCCAGTACTTC. Its protein product is CSLRTGKQETQYF. Full variable domain (outside the CDR3, taken from reference TRBV29-1 and TRBJ2-5): SAVISQKPSRDICQRGTSLTIQCQVDSQVTMMFWYRQQPGQSLTLIATANQGSEATYESGFVIDKFPISRPNLTFSTLTVSNMSPEDSSIYLCSLRTGKQETQYFGPGTRLLVL.

Here the CDR3 reads CASSLAILSSANQETQYF. The CDR3 coding sequence is TGTGCCAGCAGCTTAGCAATTCTGTCCAGCGCTAACCAAGAGACCCAGTACTTC. V and J are TRBV7-9 and TRBJ2-5; D gene ambiguous. This CDR3 comprises 18 residues. Trimming took 0 bases from V and 0 from J, leaving 17 bases between them. Germline V lookup: CDR1 SEHNR, CDR2 FQNEAQ (reference sequence).

This clonotype was detected a few times. The chain carries TRBV7-2 and TRBJ1-2; D gene unclear. V lost 4 bases and J lost 4, with 16 bases in between. The CDR3 covers 15 residues. Germline V gene sequence: CDR1 SGHTA, CDR2 FQGNSA. For the CDR3, the DNA is TGTGCCAGCAGCTCGGTCGGGTCCCCGGGCTATGGCTACACCTTC. The encoded protein is CASSSVGSPGYGYTF.

This clonotype was seen more than once but under ten times. The rearrangement uses TRBV4-1 and TRBJ1-2; 8 bases fit TRBD1. This CDR3 comprises 14 residues. CDR1 MGHRA and CDR2 YSYEKL come from the germline V gene. J lost 5 bases, V lost 4 bases, and 6 bases had no gene match. CDR3 nucleotides: TGCGCCAGCAGCCTCCGACAGGGGCCTTATGGCTACACCTTC. It codes for CASSLRQGPYGYTF.

This chain uses TRBV6-4 with TRBJ2-3; a possible D gene is TRBD2 (7 bases). In germline, CDR1 is MRHNA, CDR2 SNTAGT. Trimming took 5 bases from V and 1 from J, leaving 16 bases between them. This CDR3 has 16 amino acids. This CDR3 is CASSPSGGGGTDTQYF. DNA for the CDR3: TGTGCCAGCAGTCCGTCTGGGGGGGGCGGCACAGATACGCAGTATTTT.

This clonotype was observed a handful of times. This chain connects TRBV15 to TRBJ1-1; D not certain. Trimming left V 0 bases short and J 0 bases short, with 8 bases between. The CDR3 consists of 15 residues. Per the germline V gene, CDR1 is LNHNV and CDR2 is YYDKDF (reference sequence). CDR3 sequence: CATSRDIGLNTEAFF. As DNA, the CDR3 is TGTGCCACCAGCAGAGATATCGGGCTGAACACTGAAGCTTTCTTT.

This clonotype was seen at least ten times. This chain joins TRBV6-1 and TRBJ2-6, with 11 nucleotides matching TRBD2. Germline CDR1 is MNHNS and CDR2 is SASEGT. Trimming at V came to 5 bases and at J to 0 bases, leaving 6 bases not matched to a gene. The CDR3 loop spans 18 amino acids. The CDR3 bases are TGTGCCAGCAGTCTAGCGGGGGGCCCTTACTCTGGGGCCAACGTCCTGACTTTC. Translation gives CASSLAGGPYSGANVLTF.

V gene TRBV12-3 or TRBV12-4 combines with J gene TRBJ1-5; weak D call: TRBD1 (5 bases). The CDR3 spans 13 residues. Trimming left V 5 bases short and J 7 bases short, with 12 bases between. CDR3 amino acids: CASSARGNQPQHF. In DNA form, the CDR3 reads TGTGCCAGCAGTGCTCGGGGGAACCAGCCCCAGCATTTT.

This clonotype was counted a few times. The rearrangement links TRBV7-8 to TRBJ1-3, with D unresolved. V shed 1 base and J shed 3 bases, with 10 bases lying between them. This CDR3 has 15 residues. CDR1 is SGHVS, CDR2 FQNEAQ, per germline. In DNA, the CDR3 is TGTGCCAGCAGCTTAGAGGTGACAAGTGGAAACACCATATATTTT. The encoded protein is CASSLEVTSGNTIYF. Combining the CDR3 with reference TRBV7-8 and TRBJ1-3 gives the whole variable domain GAGVSQSPRYKVAKRGQDVALRCDPISGHVSLFWYQQALGQGPEFLTYFQNEAQLDKSGLPSDRFFAERPEGSVSTLKIQRTQQEDSAVYLCASSLEVTSGNTIYFGEGSWLTVV.

In the case of this clonotype: Germline and junction disagree at one end, which may indicate a read error. This chain connects TRBV18 to TRBJ2-6, with D uncertain. The CDR3 spans 17 residues. CDR1 is KGHSH and CDR2 is LQKENI in the germline V gene. CDR3 nucleotide sequence: TGTGTCAGCTCACCAAATTACGCCGTCTCTGGGGCCAACGTCCTGACTTTC. Its protein product is CVSSPNYAVSGANVLTF.

V usage is TRBV4-1 and J usage is TRBJ1-5; D is possibly TRBD1 (5 bases). The CDR3 runs to 15 residues. Trimming took 4 bases from V and 1 from J, leaving 11 bases between them. Germline V gene data show CDR1 as MGHRA and CDR2 as YSYEKL. In nucleotides, the CDR3 is TGCGCCAGCAGCCTTGCTGCAGGGAGCAATCAGCCCCAGCATTTT. Protein sequence: CASSLAAGSNQPQHF.

Only a few counts were recorded for this clonotype. CDR3 nucleotides: TGTGCCAGCAGTGAAGCCGCACTATGGGAGACCCAGTACTTC. Its protein is CASSEAALWETQYF. The V and J genes are TRBV6-1 and TRBJ2-5; D remains unclear. CDR1 is MNHNS, CDR2 SASEGT, per germline. V shed 0 bases and J shed 5 bases, with 10 bases lying between them. The CDR3 has 14 amino acids.